A selection of T cell receptor beta chains follows, all from one sample in a study of cytomegalovirus exposure and HLA in healthy donors. Only in-frame clones appear in the TCRdb table, and some are missing; sequencing was by immunoSEQ multiplex PCR. Counted here are about 130,000 clones, roughly four fifths occurring once; the ten biggest clones make up around 1.8%. The specimen was PBMCs. Receptor source: a man aged 45-60 years in good health and CMV-seronegative. Both conserved end residues are part of each CDR3. A D gene is named only where the DNA matches it firmly. Clone size is shown for a subset of rows, as once, few, many or a class of expanded clone.

CASSDDGERGWSNQPQHF	TGTGCCAGCAGTGACGACGGGGAACGTGGATGGAGCAATCAGCCCCAGCATTTT	TRBJ1-5	-	TRBV6-4	-
CASSYRDRQETQYF	TGTGCCAGCAGTTACCGGGACAGACAAGAGACCCAGTACTTC	TRBJ2-5	TRBD1	TRBV6-6	-
CRVGGDGYTF	TGCAGGGTAGGAGGAGATGGCTACACCTTC	TRBJ1-2	-	TRBV29-1	-
CASSLGQTRAQPQHF	TGTGCCAGCAGCTTAGGACAGACACGGGCTCAGCCCCAGCATTTT	TRBJ1-5	-	TRBV7-8	-
CASSYGGGGVEKLFF	TGTGCCAGCAGCTACGGGGGGGGAGGAGTTGAAAAACTGTTTTTT	TRBJ1-4	-	TRBV11-2	-
CASSQLGNNYGYTF	TGTGCCAGCAGCCAGCTTGGCAACAACTATGGCTACACCTTC	TRBJ1-2	-	TRBV14	few
CASSPQQMNTEAFF	TGTGCCAGCTCACCACAACAGATGAACACTGAAGCTTTCTTT	TRBJ1-1	-	TRBV18	few
CASSPPGGFPYEQYF	TGTGCCAGCAGCCCCCCGGGGGGGTTCCCCTACGAGCAGTACTTC	TRBJ2-7	TRBD2	TRBV14	few
CSARRETQYF	TGCAGTGCTAGGCGGGAGACCCAGTACTTC	TRBJ2-5	-	TRBV20-1	-
CASSWAGGQETQYF	TGTGCCAGTAGTTGGGCGGGGGGGCAGGAGACCCAGTACTTC	TRBJ2-5	TRBD2	TRBV19	-
CASSQTQGTGKAFF	TGTGCCAGCAGTCAAACCCAAGGGACAGGGAAAGCTTTCTTT	TRBJ1-1	TRBD1	TRBV6-6	-
CASSLPGQGPYGYTF	TGTGCCAGCAGTCTACCGGGACAGGGGCCCTATGGCTACACCTTC	TRBJ1-2	TRBD1	TRBV7-2	-
CASSEGTKGGARGTQYF	TGCGCCAGCAGTGAGGGGACCAAGGGGGGGGCCAGAGGTACGCAGTATTTT	TRBJ2-3	-	TRBV10-1	-
CASSRRGRSEAFF	TGTGCCAGCAGCCGCAGGGGGCGTAGTGAAGCTTTCTTT	TRBJ1-1	TRBD1	TRBV14	once
CARGLPGPGNRNTIYF	TGTGCCAGGGGTTTACCTGGACCCGGGAACAGAAACACCATATATTTT	TRBJ1-3	-	TRBV2	-
CASSSIGQGAYEQYF	TGTGCCAGCAGTTCCATCGGACAGGGAGCTTACGAGCAGTACTTC	TRBJ2-7	TRBD1	TRBV6-5	-